This T cell receptor beta chain was found in a study of blood T cells in healthy people across ages (dated by TCRdb to 2014 to 2015). About the full investigation: In model experiments, template switching captured roughly one uniquely barcoded TCR beta cDNA molecule for every two T cells. To avoid experimental bias, donors of different ages were randomly spread across the sequencing lanes. For two donors (one aged 18 to 30 and one aged 80 or older), the study analyzed two additional independent replicas of 1 million unique cDNA reads from the same blood draw. The study measured age-related changes in TCR beta repertoire diversity using deep sequencing normalized with unique cDNA molecular identifiers. Donors were grouped into four age groups: young (average 16 years), middle-aged (roughly 37), aged (around 56) and long-lived (about 90).

A word on this clonotype: Its cognate antigen has yet to be identified. Per-nucleotide qualities are absent, and no much larger clonotype sits a single base away.

Library method: 5' RACE. The data were produced on an Illumina HiSeq 2500. A second PCR of about 7 to 12 cycles was performed with a sample-barcoded 5' primer and a J-beta primer mix. A template-switch 5' adaptor carrying 12 random nucleotides introduced a unique molecular identifier onto each TCR beta cDNA molecule. At least 3 million CDR3-containing paired-end reads were obtained from each sample. All of the RNA was converted into first-strand cDNA using the Mint cDNA synthesis kit, with a TRBC-specific oligonucleotide serving as the primer. Following uracil-DNA glycosylase treatment, all cDNA underwent a first 18-cycle PCR with the universal primers M1SS and BC2_uni_R. The published analysis was carried out like this. Each sample was normalized by randomly selecting 1 million high-quality reads, each carrying a distinct molecular identifier. Instead of being binned into consensus sequences, reads with shared molecular identifiers were discarded. MiTCR, with a Q25 quality threshold and the strictest error-elimination algorithm, was used for CDR3 identification, clonotype clustering and error correction. Lower-bound total TCR beta diversity was estimated with a nonparametric unseen species model using Euler transformation. TCRdb reprocessing: public reads trimmed at Q25 with fastp, clones called with MiXCR, in-frame beta chains kept. One record per CDR3 amino acid sequence lists the most common genes and DNA. TCRdb's processing, not the authors' own work, is the source of the V and J calls. Recorded for this sample are about 1 million distinct CDR3 sequences; 45% of them occurred a single time. The top ten constitute approximately 17% of the sample.

Ends trimmed: V by 3 bases, J by 1 base; bases unmatched to a gene: 2. CDR1 and CDR2, per the germline V gene (reference sequence), are LNHDA and SQIVND. Including cysteine and phenylalanine, the CDR3 has 14 amino acids. Only the CDR3 part of the read is kept: 42 bases, read in frame from the first base. The 39 donors, aged about 6 to 95 years, were systemically healthy Caucasian individuals from Russia. About 10 milliliters of peripheral blood were drawn from each donor into EDTA-treated Vacutainer tubes. Ficoll-Paque density-gradient centrifugation was used to isolate PBMCs, with at least 6.5 million per sample. Trizol reagent was used to extract total RNA from the PBMCs, yielding at least 6 micrograms per sample. For every donor, an aliquot of PBMCs went through flow cytometry to measure the percentages of naive CD45RAhigh/CD27high T cells. The study at large found these results: Compared with the aged group, the long-lived group had more naive CD4+ T cells, fewer expanded clones and increased TCR diversity, a pattern suggesting age selection. The CMV infection status of donors was not known, potentially confounding age-related changes in expanded clonotypes. There was a strong correlation between observed TCR beta diversity and the percentage of naive T cells measured by flow cytometry. Total diversity estimates from one million sequenced T cells were considered lower bounds and underestimates. Conclusive comparison of naive and antigen-experienced compartments was prevented by the profiling of bulk unsorted PBMCs. As age increased, observed TCR beta diversity per million T cells dropped in a roughly linear way, and a significant reduction was already evident by age 40.

The sample taken for sequencing was blood. The rearrangement joined TRBV19 to TRBJ2-5; the junction holds 7 bases that match TRBD1. The source is a woman aged 60-70 years in good health. This receptor carries the CDR3 CASSIAGGQETQYF. The base sequence is TGTGCCAGTAGTATTGCAGGGGGCCAAGAGACCCAGTACTTC. With the portions outside the CDR3 filled from the reference TRBV19 and TRBJ2-5 genes, the complete variable region becomes DGGITQSPKYLFRKEGQNVTLSCEQNLNHDAMYWYRQDPGQGLRLIYYSQIVNDFQKGDIAEGYSVSREKKESFPLTVTSAQKNPTAFYLCASSIAGGQETQYFGPGTRLLVL.